This T cell receptor (beta chain) was recovered during a study of cytomegalovirus exposure and HLA in healthy donors. From germline, CDR1 is SGHRS and CDR2 YFSETQ. This CDR3 spans 14 amino acids. Trimming took 4 bases from V and 1 from J, leaving 11 bases between them. Study outcomes and limitations: TCR beta V- and J-gene trimming was later associated with a missense DCLRE1C variant.

This clone is a singleton in its sample. Its antigen is currently unknown. Primers for the PCR totalled 60 Vbeta and 13 Jbeta. Generated by immunoSEQ multiplex PCR, the TCRdb table keeps only in-frame clones and is missing some. Here the sample spans approximately 160,000 clones, roughly 80% being singletons. The chain uses TRBV5-1 and TRBJ2-5, with D tentatively TRBD1 (5 bases). Sequences were obtained from PBMCs. The clonotype comes from a man aged 18 to 30 in good health and CMV-seronegative. The CDR3 nucleotides read TGCGCCAGCAGCGTAGGGGCCACCCAAGAGACCCAGTACTTC. It is translated as CASSVGATQETQYF.